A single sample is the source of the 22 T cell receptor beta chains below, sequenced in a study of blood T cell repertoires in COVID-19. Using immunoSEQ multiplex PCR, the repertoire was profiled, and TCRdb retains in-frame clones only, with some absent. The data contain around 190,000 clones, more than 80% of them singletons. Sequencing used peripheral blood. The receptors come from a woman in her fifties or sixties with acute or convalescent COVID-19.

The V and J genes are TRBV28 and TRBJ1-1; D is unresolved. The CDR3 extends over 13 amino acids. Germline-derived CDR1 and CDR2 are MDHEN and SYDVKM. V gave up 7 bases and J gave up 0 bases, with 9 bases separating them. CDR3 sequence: CASTYRVNTEAFF. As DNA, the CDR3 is TGTGCCAGCACTTACAGAGTGAACACTGAAGCTTTCTTT.

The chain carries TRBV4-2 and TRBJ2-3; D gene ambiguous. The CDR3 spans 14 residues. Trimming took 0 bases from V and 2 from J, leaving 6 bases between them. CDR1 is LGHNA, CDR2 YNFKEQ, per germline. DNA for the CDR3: TGTGCCAGCAGCCAAGAATTAGACACAGATACGCAGTATTTT. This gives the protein CASSQELDTDTQYF.

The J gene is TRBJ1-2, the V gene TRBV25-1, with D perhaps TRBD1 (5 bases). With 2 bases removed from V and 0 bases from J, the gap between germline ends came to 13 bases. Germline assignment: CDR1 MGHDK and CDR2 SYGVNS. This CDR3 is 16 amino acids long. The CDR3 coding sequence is TGTGCCAGCAGTGAACGCTGGACACGGACTAACTATGGCTACACCTTC. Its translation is CASSERWTRTNYGYTF.

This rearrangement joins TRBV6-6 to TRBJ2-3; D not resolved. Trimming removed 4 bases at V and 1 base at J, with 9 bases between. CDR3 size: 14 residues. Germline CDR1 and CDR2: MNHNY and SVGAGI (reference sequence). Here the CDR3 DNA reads TGTGCCAGCAGTTTATCCCAGGGCACAGATACGCAGTATTTT. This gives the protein CASSLSQGTDTQYF.

This chain's CDR3 is CASSQGGNQYF. DNA of the CDR3: TGTGCCAGCAGCCAAGGAGGAAATCAGTACTTC. This chain links TRBV3-1 (or the pseudogene TRBV3-2) with TRBJ2-4, with no clear D. The CDR3 sequence is 11 residues long. Germline V gene lookup returns CDR1 LGHDT and CDR2 YNNKEL (reference sequence). With 1 base removed from V and 12 bases from J, the gap between germline ends came to 7 bases.

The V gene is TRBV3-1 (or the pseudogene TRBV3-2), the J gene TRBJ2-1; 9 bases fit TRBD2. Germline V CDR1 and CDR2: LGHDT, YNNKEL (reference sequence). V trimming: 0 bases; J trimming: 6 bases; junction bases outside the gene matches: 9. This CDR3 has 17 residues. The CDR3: CASSQDALAGISNEQFF. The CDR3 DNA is TGTGCCAGCAGCCAAGACGCGCTAGCGGGAATAAGCAATGAGCAGTTCTTC.

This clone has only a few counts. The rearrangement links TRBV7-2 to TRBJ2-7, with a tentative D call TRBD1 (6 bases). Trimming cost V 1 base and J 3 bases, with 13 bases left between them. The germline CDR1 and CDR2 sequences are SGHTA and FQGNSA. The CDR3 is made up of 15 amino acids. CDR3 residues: CASSLDQDSYYEQYF. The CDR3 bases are TGTGCCAGCAGCTTAGATCAGGACAGCTACTACGAGCAGTACTTC.

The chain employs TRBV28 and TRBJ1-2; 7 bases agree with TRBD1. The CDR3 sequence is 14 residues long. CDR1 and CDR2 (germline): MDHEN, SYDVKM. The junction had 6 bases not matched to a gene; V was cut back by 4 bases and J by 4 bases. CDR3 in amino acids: CASSSLTGAYGYTF. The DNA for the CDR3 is TGTGCCAGCAGTTCACTTACAGGGGCCTATGGCTACACCTTC.

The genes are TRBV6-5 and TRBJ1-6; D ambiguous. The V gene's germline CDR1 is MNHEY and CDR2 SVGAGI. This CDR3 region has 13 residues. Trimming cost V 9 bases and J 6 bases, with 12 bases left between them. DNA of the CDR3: TGTGCCAGTGACCTTAACAGTAATTCACCCCTCCACTTT. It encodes CASDLNSNSPLHF.

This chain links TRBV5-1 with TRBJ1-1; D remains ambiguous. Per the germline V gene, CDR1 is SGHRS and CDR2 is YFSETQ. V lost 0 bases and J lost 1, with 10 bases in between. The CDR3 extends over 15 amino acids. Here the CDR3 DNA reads TGCGCCAGCAGCTTGGGTCGGGTAGGGAACACTGAAGCTTTCTTT. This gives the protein CASSLGRVGNTEAFF.

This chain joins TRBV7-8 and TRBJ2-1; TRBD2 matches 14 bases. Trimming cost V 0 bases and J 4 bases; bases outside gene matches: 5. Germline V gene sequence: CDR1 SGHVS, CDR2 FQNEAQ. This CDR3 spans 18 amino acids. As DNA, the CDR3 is TGTGCCAGCAGCTTAGCGGGGACTAGCGGGAGCCATTACAATGAGCAGTTCTTC. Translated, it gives CASSLAGTSGSHYNEQFF.

The CDR3 here is CASSHRANEQYF. The CDR3 DNA sequence: TGTGCCAGCAGCCACAGGGCGAACGAGCAGTACTTC. This chain joins TRBV3-1 (or the pseudogene TRBV3-2) and TRBJ2-7, with D perhaps matching TRBD1 (5 bases). CDR3 length equals 12 residues. Per germline, CDR1 LGHDT and CDR2 YNNKEL (reference sequence). V lost 3 bases, J lost 5 bases, and 8 bases lay in between.

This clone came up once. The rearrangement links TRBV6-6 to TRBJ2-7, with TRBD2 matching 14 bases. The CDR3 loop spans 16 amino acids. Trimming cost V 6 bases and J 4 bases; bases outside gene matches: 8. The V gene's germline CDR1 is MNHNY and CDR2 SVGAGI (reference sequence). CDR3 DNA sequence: TGTGCCAGCAGCCGACCGACTAGCGGGAGGGTGTACGAGCAGTACTTC. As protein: CASSRPTSGRVYEQYF.

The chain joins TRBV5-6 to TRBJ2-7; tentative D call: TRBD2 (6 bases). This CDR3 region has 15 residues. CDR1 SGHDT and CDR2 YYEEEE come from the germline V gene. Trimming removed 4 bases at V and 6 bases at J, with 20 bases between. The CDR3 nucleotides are TGTGCCAGCAGCAGTATCCATAGGCGGGGCGGCGAGCAGTACGTC. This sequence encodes CASSSIHRRGGEQYV.

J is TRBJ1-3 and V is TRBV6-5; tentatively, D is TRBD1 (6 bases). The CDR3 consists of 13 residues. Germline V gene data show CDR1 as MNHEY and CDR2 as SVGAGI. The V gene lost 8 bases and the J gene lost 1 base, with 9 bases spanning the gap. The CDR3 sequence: CASGRGSGNTIYF. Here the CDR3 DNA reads TGTGCCAGCGGCAGGGGATCTGGAAACACCATATATTTT.

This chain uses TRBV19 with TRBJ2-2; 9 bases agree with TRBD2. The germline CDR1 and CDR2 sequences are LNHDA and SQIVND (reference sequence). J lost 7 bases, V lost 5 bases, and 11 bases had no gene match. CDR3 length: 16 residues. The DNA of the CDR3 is TGTGCCAGTAGTCCCCCGGGTCTAGCGGGAAGCGGGGAGCTGTTTTTT. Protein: CASSPPGLAGSGELFF.

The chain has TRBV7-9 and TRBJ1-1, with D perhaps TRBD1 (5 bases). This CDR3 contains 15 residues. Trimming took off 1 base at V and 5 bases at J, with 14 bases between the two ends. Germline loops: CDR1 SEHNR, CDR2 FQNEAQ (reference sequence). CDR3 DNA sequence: TGTGCCAGCAGCTTAGGGCGGGACTTAGGGACTGAAGCTTTCTTT. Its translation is CASSLGRDLGTEAFF.

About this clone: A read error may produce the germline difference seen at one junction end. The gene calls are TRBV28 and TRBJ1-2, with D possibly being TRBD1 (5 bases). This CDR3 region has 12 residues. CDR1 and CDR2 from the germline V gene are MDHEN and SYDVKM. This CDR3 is CASSLLSTARSF. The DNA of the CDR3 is TGTGCCAGCAGTTTACTTTCGACAGCCCGGTCCTTC.

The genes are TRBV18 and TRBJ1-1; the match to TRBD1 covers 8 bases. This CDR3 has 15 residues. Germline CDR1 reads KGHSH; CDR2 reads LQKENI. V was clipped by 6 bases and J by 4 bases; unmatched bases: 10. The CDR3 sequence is CASSPLTGEPTEAFF. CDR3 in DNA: TGTGCCAGCTCTCCTCTGACAGGGGAGCCCACTGAAGCTTTCTTT.

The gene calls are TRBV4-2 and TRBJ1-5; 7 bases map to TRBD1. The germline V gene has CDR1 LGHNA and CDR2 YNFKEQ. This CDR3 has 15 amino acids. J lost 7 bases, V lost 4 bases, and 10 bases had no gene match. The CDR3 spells CASSPKSTGDQPQHF. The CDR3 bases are TGTGCCAGCAGCCCGAAGAGTACAGGGGACCAGCCCCAGCATTTT.

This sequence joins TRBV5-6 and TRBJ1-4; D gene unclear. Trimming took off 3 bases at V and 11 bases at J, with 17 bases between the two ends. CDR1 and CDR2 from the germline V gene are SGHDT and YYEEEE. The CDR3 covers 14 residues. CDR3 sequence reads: CASSSTDTFGKLFF. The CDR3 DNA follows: TGTGCCAGCAGCTCCACCGACACGTTTGGGAAACTGTTTTTT.

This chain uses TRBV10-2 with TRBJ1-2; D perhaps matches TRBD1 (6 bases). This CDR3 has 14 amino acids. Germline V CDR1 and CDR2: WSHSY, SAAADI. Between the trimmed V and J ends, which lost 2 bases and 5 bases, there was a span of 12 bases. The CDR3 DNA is TGCGCCAGCAGTGAGCGGGGGGCGGGATATGGCTACACCTTC. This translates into CASSERGAGYGYTF.